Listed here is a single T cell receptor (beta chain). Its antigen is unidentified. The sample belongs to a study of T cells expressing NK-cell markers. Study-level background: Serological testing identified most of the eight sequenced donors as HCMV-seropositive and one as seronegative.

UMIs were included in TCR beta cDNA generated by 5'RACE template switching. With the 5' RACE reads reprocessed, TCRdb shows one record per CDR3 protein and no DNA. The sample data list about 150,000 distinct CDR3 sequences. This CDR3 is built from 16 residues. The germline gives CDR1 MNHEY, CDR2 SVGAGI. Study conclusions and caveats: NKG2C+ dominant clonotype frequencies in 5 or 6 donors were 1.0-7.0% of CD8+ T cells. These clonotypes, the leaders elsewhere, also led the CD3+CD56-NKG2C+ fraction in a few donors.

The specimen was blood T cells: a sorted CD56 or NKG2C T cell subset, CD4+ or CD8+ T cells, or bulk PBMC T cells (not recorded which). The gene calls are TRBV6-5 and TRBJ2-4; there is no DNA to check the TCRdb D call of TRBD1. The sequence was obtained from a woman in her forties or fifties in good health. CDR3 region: CASSHQGQGTKNIQYF.